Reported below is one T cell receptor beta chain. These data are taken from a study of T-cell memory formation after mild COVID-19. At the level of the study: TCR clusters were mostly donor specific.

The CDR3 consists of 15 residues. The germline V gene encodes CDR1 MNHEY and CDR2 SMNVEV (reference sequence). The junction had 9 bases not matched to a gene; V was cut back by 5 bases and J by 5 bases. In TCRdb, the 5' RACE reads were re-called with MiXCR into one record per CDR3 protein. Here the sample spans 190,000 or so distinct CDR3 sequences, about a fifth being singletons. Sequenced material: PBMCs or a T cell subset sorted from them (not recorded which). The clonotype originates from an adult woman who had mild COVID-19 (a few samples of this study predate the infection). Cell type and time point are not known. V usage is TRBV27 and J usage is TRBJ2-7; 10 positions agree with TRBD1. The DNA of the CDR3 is TGTGCCAGCAGTCCCCCGACAGGGGGCTACGACGAGCAGTACTTC. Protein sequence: CASSPPTGGYDEQYF.